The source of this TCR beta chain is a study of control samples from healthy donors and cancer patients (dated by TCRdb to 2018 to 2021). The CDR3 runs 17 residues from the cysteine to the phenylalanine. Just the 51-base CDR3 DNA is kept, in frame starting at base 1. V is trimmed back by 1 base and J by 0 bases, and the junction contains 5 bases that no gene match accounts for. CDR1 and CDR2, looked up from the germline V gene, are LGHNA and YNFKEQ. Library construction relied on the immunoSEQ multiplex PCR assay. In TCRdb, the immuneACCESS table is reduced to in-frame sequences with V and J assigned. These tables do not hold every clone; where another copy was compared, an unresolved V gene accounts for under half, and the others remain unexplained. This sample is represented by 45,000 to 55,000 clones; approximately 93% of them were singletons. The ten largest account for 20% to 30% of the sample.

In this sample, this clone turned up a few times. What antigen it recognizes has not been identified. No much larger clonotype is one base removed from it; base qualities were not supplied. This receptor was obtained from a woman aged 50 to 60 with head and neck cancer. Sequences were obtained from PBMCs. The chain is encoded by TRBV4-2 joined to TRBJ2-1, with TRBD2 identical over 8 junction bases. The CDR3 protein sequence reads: CASSQGVAGSSYNEQFF. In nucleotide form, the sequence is TGTGCCAGCAGCCAAGGTGTAGCGGGGTCCTCCTACAATGAGCAGTTCTTC.